This T cell receptor (beta chain) derives from a study of T cell responses to AZD1222 COVID-19 vaccine. General study points: Repertoires in all cases were sampled only once the peak T cell response had passed.

This CDR3 has 11 residues. V was shortened by 2 bases and J by 5 bases, with 4 bases between the two germline ends. The germline gives CDR1 LGHDT, CDR2 YNNKEL (reference sequence). Worth noting for this clone: Its antigen is as yet unknown. Other nucleotide sequences from this sample produce the same CDR3.

This table comes from immunoSEQ multiplex PCR, and its TCRdb copy is limited to in-frame clones, with some not included. The table shows 210,000 or so clones, with under 95% occurring only once. The V call is TRBV3-1 (or the pseudogene TRBV3-2), the J call TRBJ2-7, with unresolved D. The starting material was peripheral blood, obtained on day 0 of MenACWY control vaccination. This receptor was taken from an adult in good health. The chain's CDR3 is CASSQTNEQYF. The CDR3 DNA reads TGTGCCAGCAGCCAAACGAACGAGCAGTACTTC.